This TCR beta chain was found in a study of blood T cells in healthy people across ages. A minimum of 7 million PBMCs was isolated per sample. General study findings and limits: Roughly linear age-related decline in beta diversity appeared, significant by age 40.

This CDR3 contains 16 residues. V was shortened by 6 bases and J by 0 bases, with 15 bases between the two germline ends. Germline values: CDR1 SNHLY, CDR2 FYNNEI. As concerns this clonotype: Its cognate antigen is unknown.

A second roughly 6 to 11 cycle PCR used barcoded and J-beta primers. TCRdb redid the calling of the 5' RACE reads with MiXCR, one entry per CDR3 protein. The data show almost 1 million distinct CDR3 sequences, roughly half seen once. Sequencing was carried out using blood. The source of this sequence is a woman aged 55-69 years in good health. The rearrangement uses TRBV2 and TRBJ1-5; D not certain. The CDR3 DNA reads as TGTGCCAGCAGGGCCGTCGGACCGTATAGCAATCAGCCCCAGCATTTT. Amino acid sequence: CASRAVGPYSNQPQHF. Complete variable domain (other parts from reference TRBV2 and TRBJ1-5): EPEVTQTPSHQVTQMGQEVILRCVPISNHLYFYWYRQILGQKVEFLVSFYNNEISEKSEIFDDQFSVERPDGSNFTLKIRSTKLEDSAMYFCASRAVGPYSNQPQHFGDGTRLSIL.